This TCR beta chain originates from a study of resident and recirculating memory T cells in vitiligo. Clones were read by immunoSEQ multiplex PCR, and TCRdb kept only the in-frame ones, dropping some. The table lists fewer than 85,000 clones, 92% of them singletons, with approximately 4.8% in the top ten. Germline V gene data show CDR1 as MNHEY and CDR2 as SMNVEV (reference sequence). V was shortened by 9 bases and J by 1 base, with 16 bases between the two germline ends. This CDR3 contains 15 residues. Sample: blood. The clonotype comes from a male donor with vitiligo. V and J are TRBV27 and TRBJ2-1; tentative D call: TRBD2 (6 bases). CDR3 DNA: TGTGCCAGTTCTGGGGGAGCGGGTTCCTACAATGAGCAGTTCTTC. Translation gives CASSGGAGSYNEQFF.